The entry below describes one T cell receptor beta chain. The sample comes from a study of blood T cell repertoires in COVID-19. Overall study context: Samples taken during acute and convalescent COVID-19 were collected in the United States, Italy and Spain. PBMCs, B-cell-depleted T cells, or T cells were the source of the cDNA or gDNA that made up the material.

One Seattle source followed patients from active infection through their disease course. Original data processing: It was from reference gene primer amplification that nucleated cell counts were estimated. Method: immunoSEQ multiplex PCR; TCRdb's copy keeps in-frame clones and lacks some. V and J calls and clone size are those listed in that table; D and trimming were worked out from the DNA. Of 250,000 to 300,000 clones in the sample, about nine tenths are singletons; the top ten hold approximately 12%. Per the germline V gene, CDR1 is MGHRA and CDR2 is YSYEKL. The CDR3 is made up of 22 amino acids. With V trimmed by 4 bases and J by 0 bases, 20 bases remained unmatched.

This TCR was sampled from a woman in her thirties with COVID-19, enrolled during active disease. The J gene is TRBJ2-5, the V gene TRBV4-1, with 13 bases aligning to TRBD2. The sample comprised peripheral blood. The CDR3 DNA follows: TGCGCCAGCAGCCGCCCAGCGGCGGGGGCTCCGGGACTAGCGGGGTACCAAGAGACCCAGTACTTC. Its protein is CASSRPAAGAPGLAGYQETQYF.